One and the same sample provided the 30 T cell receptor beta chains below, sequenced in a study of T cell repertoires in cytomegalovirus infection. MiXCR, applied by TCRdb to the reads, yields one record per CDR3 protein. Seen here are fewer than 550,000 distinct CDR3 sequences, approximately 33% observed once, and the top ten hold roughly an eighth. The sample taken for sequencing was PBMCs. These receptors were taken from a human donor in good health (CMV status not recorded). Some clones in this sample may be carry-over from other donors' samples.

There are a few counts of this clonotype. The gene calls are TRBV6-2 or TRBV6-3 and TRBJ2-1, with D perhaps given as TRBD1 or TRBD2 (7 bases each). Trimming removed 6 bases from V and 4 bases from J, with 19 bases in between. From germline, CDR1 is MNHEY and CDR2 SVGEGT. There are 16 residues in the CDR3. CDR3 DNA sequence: TGTGCCAGCAGGCCTACAGGGAGGGGGCTGTACAATGAGCAGTTCTTC. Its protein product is CASRPTGRGLYNEQFF.

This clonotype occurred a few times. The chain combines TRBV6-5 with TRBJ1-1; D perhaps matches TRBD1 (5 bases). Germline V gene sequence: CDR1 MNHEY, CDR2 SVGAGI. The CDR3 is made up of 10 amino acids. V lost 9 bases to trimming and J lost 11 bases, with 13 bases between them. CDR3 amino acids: CASGGGLAFF. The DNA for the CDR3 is TGTGCCAGTGGGGGGGGGTTGGCTTTCTTT.

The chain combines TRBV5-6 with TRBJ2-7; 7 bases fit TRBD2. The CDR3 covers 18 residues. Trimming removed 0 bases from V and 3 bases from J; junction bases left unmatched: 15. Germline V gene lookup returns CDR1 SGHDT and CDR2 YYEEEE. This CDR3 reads CASSLVIPRGGADYEQYF. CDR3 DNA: TGTGCCAGCAGCTTGGTTATCCCCCGGGGAGGGGCCGACTACGAGCAGTACTTC.

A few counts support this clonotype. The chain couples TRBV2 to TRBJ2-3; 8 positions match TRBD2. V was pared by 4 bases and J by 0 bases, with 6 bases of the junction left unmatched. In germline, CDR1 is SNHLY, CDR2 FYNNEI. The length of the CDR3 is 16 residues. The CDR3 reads CASSGRRGVSTDTQYF. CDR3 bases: TGTGCCAGCAGTGGTAGGCGGGGGGTTAGCACAGATACGCAGTATTTT.

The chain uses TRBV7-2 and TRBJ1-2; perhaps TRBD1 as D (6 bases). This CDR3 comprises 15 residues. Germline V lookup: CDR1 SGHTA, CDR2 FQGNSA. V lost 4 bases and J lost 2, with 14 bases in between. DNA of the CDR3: TGTGCCAGCAGCTCTCGAAAGGGGGTAAACTATGGCTACACCTTC. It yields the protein CASSSRKGVNYGYTF.

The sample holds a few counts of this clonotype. The chain's CDR3 is CASSRGTTYEQYF. The CDR3 DNA is TGCGCCAGCAGCCGCGGGACTACCTACGAGCAGTACTTC. The chain uses TRBV4-1 and TRBJ2-7, with TRBD2 matching over 7 bases. Trimming took 4 bases from V and 2 from J; bases not matched to a gene: 2. CDR1 is MGHRA, CDR2 YSYEKL, per germline. CDR3 length: 13 amino acids.

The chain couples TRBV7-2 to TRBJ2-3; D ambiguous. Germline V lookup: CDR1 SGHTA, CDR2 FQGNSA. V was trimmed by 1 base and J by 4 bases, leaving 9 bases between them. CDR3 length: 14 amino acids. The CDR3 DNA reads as TGTGCCAGCAGCTTAGGCCCCCCACCAGATACGCAGTATTTT. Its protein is CASSLGPPPDTQYF.

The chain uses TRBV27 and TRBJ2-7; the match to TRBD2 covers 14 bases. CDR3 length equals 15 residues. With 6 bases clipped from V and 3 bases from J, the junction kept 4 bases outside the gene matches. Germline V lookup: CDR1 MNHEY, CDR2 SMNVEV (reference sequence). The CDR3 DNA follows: TGTGCCAGCAGCTTGACTAGCGGGGGGGACTACGAGCAGTACTTC. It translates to CASSLTSGGDYEQYF.

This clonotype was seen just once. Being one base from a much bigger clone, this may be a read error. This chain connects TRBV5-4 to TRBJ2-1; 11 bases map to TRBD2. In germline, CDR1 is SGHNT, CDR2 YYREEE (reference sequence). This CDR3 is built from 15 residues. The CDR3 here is CASSTLAGGYKEQFF. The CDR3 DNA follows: TGTGCCAGCAGCACCCTAGCGGGGGGCTACAAGGAGCAGTTCTTC.

In nucleotides, the CDR3 is TGTGCCAGCACACCGGGGGGTCGATACAATGAGCAGTTCTTC. Translation: CASTPGGRYNEQFF. The chain has TRBV28 and TRBJ2-1, with 7 bases fitting TRBD2. Per germline, CDR1 MDHEN and CDR2 SYDVKM. The V and J ends lost 7 bases and 4 bases, in that order; junction bases with no gene match: 7. There are 14 residues in the CDR3.

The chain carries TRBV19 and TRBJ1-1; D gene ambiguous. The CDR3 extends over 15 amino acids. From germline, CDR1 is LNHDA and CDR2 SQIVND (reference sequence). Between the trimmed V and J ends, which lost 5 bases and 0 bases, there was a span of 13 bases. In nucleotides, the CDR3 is TGTGCCAGTAGTCCACGACATCATCTGAACACTGAAGCTTTCTTT. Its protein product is CASSPRHHLNTEAFF.

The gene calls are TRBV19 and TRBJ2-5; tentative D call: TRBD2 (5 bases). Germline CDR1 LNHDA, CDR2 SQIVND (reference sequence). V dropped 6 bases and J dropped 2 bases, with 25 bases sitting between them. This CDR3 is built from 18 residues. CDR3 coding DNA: TGTGCCAGTAGCCTCCGCGGAGGTCCAGACAACACACAAGAGACCCAGTACTTC. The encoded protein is CASSLRGGPDNTQETQYF.

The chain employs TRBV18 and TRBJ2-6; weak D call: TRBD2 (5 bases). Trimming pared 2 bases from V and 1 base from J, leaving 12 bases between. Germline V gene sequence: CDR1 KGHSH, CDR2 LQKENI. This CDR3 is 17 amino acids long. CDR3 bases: TGTGCCAGCTCACCAGGAGGCTTACTTTCTGGGGCCAACGTCCTGACTTTC. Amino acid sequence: CASSPGGLLSGANVLTF.

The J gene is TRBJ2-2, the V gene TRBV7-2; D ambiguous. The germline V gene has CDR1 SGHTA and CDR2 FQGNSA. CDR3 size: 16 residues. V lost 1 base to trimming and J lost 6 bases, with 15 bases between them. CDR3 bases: TGTGCCAGCAGCTTAGAGGTCAGTGTGGTGCCCGGGGAGCTGTTTTTT. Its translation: CASSLEVSVVPGELFF.

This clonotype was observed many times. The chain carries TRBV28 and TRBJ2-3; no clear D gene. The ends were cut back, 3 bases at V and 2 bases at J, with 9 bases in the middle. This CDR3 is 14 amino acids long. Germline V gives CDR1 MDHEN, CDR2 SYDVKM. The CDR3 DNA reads TGTGCCAGCAGTTTTTCGGGCCCCACAGATACGCAGTATTTT. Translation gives CASSFSGPTDTQYF.

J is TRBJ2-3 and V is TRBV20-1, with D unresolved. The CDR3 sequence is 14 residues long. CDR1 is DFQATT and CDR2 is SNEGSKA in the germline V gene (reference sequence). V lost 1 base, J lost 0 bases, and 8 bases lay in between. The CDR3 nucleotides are TGCAGTGCTAGAGGAGTGGAGAGCACAGATACGCAGTATTTT. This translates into CSARGVESTDTQYF.

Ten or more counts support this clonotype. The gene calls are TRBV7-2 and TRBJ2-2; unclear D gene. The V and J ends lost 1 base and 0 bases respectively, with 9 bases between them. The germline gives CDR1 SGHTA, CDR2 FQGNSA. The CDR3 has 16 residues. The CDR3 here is CASSLVVTTNTGELFF. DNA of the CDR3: TGTGCCAGCAGCTTAGTGGTGACGACGAACACCGGGGAGCTGTTTTTT. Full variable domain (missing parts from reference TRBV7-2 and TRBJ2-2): GAGVSQSPSNKVTEKGKDVELRCDPISGHTALYWYRQSLGQGLEFLIYFQGNSAPDKSGLPSDRFSAERTGGSVSTLTIQRTQQEDSAVYLCASSLVVTTNTGELFFGEGSRLTVL.

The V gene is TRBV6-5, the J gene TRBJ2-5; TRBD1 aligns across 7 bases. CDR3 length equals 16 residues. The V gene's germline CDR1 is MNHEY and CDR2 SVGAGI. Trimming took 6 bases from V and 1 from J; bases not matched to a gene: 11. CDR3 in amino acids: CASSTSVTGSQETQYF. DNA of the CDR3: TGTGCCAGCAGCACCAGTGTGACAGGGAGCCAAGAGACCCAGTACTTC.

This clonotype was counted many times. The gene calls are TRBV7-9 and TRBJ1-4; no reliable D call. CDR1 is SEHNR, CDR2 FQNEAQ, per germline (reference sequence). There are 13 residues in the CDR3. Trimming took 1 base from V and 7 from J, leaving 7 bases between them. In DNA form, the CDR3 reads TGTGCCAGCAGCTTAGGGATCGGTGAAAAACTGTTTTTT. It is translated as CASSLGIGEKLFF.

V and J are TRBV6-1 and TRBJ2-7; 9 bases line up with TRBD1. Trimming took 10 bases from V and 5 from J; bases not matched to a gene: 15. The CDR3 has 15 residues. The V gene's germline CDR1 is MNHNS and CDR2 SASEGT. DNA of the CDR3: TGTGCCACCAGAATGACGGGACAGGGCTTCCACGAGCAGTACTTC. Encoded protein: CATRMTGQGFHEQYF.

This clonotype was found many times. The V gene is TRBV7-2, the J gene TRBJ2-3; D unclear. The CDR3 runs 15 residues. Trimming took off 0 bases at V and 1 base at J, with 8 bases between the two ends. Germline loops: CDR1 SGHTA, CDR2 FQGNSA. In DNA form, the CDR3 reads TGTGCCAGCAGCTTAGCTTGGGATCGCACAGATACGCAGTATTTT. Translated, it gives CASSLAWDRTDTQYF.

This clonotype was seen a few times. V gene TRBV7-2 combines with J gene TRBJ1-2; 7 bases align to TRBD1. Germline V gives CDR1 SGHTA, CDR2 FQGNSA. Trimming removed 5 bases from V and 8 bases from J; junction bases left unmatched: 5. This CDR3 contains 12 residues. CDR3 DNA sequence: TGTGCCAGCAGCCTCGACAGGGACGGCTACACCTTC. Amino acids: CASSLDRDGYTF. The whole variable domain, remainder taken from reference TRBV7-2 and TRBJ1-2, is GAGVSQSPSNKVTEKGKDVELRCDPISGHTALYWYRQSLGQGLEFLIYFQGNSAPDKSGLPSDRFSAERTGGSVSTLTIQRTQQEDSAVYLCASSLDRDGYTFGSGTRLTVV.

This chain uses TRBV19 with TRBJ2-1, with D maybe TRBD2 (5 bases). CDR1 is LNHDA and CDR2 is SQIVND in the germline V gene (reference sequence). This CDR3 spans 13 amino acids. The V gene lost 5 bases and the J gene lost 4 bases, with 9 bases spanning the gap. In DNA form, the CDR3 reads TGTGCCAGTAGTTTTGAGGGTTACAATGAGCAGTTCTTC. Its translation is CASSFEGYNEQFF.

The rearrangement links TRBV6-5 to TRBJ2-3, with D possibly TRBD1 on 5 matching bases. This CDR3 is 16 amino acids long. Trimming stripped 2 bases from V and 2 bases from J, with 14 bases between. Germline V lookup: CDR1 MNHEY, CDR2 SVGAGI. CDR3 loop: CASSYGAGGATDTQYF. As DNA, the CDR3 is TGTGCCAGCAGTTACGGGGCAGGTGGAGCCACAGATACGCAGTATTTT.

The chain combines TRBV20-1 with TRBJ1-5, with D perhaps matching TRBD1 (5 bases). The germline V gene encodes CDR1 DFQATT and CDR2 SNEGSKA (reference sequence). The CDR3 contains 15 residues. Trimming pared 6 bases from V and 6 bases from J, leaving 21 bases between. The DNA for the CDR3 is TGCAGTGCCGCGCGGGCAGGGTCTGTTGGTCAGCCCCAGCATTTT. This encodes CSAARAGSVGQPQHF.

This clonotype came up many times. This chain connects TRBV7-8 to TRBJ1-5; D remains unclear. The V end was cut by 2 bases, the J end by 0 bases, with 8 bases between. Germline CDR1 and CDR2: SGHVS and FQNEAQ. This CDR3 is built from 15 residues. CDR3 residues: CASSLRVNSNQPQHF. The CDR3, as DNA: TGTGCCAGCAGCTTAAGAGTTAATAGCAATCAGCCCCAGCATTTT.

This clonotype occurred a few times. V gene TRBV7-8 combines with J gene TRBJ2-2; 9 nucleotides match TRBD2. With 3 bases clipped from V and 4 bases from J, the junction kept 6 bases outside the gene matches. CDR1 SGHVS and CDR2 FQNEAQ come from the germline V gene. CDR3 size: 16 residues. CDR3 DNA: TGTGCCAGCAGCTTGAGCGGACTAGCGCTCACCGGGGAGCTGTTTTTT. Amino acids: CASSLSGLALTGELFF. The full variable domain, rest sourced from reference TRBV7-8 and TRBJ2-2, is GAGVSQSPRYKVAKRGQDVALRCDPISGHVSLFWYQQALGQGPEFLTYFQNEAQLDKSGLPSDRFFAERPEGSVSTLKIQRTQQEDSAVYLCASSLSGLALTGELFFGEGSRLTVL.

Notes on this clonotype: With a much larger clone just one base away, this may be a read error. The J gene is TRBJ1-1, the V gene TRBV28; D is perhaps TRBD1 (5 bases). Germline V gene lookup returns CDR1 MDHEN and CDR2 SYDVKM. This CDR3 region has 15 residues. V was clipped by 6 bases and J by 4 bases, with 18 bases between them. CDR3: CASRNRGIGGTEAFF. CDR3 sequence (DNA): TGTGCCAGCAGAAATCGGGGGATCGGAGGCACTGAAGCTTTCTTT.

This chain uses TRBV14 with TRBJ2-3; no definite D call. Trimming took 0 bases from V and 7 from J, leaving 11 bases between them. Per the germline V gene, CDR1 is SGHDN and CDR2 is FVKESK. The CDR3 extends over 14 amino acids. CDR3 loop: CASSQDLDGYTQYF. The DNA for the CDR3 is TGTGCCAGCAGCCAAGATTTGGACGGGTATACGCAGTATTTT.

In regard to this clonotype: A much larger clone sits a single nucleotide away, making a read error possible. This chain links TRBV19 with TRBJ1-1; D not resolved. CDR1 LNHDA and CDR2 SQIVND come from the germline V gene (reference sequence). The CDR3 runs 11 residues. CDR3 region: CVSSIMAEAFF. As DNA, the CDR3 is TGTGTCAGTAGTATAATGGCTGAAGCTTTCTTT.